The clone carrying this T cell receptor (beta chain) was seen more than once but under ten times. Its antigen is not known. These data come from a study of post-analysis software for immune sequencing data. Study background: Relapsing-remitting, secondary progressive and progressive-relapsing multiple sclerosis courses were included. Study-wide findings and caveats: Patients carried a handful of TRBV segments more frequently than controls did, and TRBV5-6, TRBV5-1 and TRBV20-1 were among them.

cDNA libraries of TCR beta carried unique molecular identifiers. TCRdb passed the PCR reads through MiXCR, listing each CDR3 protein once. The data contain hundreds of thousands of distinct CDR3 sequences, around 27% of them seen just once; the ten biggest clones take up roughly 0.53%. The germline V gene has CDR1 LGHDT and CDR2 YNNKEL (reference sequence). V gave up 1 base and J gave up 9 bases, with 10 bases separating them. The CDR3 extends over 14 amino acids. The sequence was obtained from a girl aged 5-17 years with multiple sclerosis. The chain has TRBV3-1 and TRBJ1-6; no reliable D call. Specimen: blood. CDR3 sequence: CASSQGLSASPLHF. The CDR3 bases are TGTGCCAGCAGCCAAGGTTTGTCGGCTTCACCCCTCCACTTT.